The T cell receptor beta chain described here comes from a study of T cell changes during pregnancy in multiple sclerosis. TCRdb keeps only in-frame clones here, not all; method: immunoSEQ multiplex PCR. The sample has 25,000 to 35,000 clones, 80% to 90% seen once. Sample: CD4+ T cells from peripheral blood mononuclear cells, taken in the second trimester of pregnancy. This receptor was taken from a female donor with multiple sclerosis, enrolled in a pregnancy study.

The CDR3 bases are TGTGCCAGCAGCATCCGGACAGGGGGGACTGAAGCTTTCTTT. Its protein product is CASSIRTGGTEAFF. The gene calls are TRBV28 and TRBJ1-1, with 10 nucleotides matching TRBD1. The germline CDR1 and CDR2 sequences are MDHEN and SYDVKM. V dropped 6 bases and J dropped 5; count of bases not matched to a gene: 6. The CDR3 is made up of 14 amino acids.